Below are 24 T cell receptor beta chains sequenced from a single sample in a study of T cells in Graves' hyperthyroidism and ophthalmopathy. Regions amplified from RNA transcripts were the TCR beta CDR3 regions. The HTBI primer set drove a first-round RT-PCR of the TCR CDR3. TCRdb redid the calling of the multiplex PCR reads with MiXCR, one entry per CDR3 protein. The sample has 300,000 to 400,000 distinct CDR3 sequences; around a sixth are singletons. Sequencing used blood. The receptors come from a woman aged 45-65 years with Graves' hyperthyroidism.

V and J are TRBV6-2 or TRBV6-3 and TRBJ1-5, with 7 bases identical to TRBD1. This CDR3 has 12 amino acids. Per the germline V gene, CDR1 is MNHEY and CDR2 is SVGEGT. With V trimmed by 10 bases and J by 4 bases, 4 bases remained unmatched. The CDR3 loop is CATGQANQPQHF. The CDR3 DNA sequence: TGTGCCACCGGACAGGCGAATCAGCCCCAGCATTTT.

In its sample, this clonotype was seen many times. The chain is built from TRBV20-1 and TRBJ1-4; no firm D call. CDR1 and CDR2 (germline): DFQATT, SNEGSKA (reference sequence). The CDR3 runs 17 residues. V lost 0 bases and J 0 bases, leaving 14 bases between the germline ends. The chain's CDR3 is CSARDSRHYATNEKLFF. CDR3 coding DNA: TGCAGTGCTAGAGATAGTCGACACTACGCAACTAATGAAAAACTGTTTTTT.

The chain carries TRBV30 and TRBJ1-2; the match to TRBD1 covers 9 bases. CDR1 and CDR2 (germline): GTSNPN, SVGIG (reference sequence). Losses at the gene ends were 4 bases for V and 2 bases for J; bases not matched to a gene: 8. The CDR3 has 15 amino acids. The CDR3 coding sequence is TGTGCCTGGAAGGTTTGGGGACAGGGAAACTATGGCTACACCTTC. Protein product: CAWKVWGQGNYGYTF.

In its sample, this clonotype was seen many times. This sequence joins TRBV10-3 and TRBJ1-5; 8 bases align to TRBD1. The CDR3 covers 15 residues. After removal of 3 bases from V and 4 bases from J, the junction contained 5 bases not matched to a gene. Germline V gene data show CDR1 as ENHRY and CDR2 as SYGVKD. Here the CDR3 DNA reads TGTGCCATCAGTGATCGCGGACAGGGTAATCAGCCCCAGCATTTT. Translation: CAISDRGQGNQPQHF.

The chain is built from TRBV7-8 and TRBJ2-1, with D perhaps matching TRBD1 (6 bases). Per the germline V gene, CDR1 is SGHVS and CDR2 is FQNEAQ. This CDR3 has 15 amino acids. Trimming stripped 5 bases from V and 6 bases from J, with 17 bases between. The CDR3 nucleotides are TGTGCCAGCAGCCAGCCCGGGACAAAAGGCAATGAGCAGTTCTTC. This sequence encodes CASSQPGTKGNEQFF. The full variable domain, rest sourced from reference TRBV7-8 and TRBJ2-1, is GAGVSQSPRYKVAKRGQDVALRCDPISGHVSLFWYQQALGQGPEFLTYFQNEAQLDKSGLPSDRFFAERPEGSVSTLKIQRTQQEDSAVYLCASSQPGTKGNEQFFGPGTRLTVL.

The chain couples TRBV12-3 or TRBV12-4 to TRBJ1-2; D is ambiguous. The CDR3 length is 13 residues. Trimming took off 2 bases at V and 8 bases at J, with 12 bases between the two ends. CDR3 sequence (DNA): TGTGCCAGCAGTTTACGGGGTAAAGACGGCTACACCTTC. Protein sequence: CASSLRGKDGYTF.

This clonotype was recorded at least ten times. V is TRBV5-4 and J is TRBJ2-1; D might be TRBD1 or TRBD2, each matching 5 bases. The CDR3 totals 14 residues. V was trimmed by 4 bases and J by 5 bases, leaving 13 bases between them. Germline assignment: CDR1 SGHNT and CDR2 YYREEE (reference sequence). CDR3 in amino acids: CASSPGTEDNEQFF. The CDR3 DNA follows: TGTGCCAGCAGCCCCGGGACGGAGGACAATGAGCAGTTCTTC.

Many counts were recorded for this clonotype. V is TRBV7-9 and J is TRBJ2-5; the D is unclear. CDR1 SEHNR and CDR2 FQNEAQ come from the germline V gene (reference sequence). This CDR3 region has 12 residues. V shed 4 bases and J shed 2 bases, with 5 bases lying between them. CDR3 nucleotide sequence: TGTGCCAGCAGCTACGAGCAAGAGACCCAGTACTTC. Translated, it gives CASSYEQETQYF.

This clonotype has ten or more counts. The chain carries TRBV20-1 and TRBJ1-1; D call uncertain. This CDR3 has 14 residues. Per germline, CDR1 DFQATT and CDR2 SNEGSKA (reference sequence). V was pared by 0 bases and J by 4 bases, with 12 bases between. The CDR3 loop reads CSARDPGESTEAFF. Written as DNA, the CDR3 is TGCAGTGCTAGAGATCCGGGCGAGAGCACTGAAGCTTTCTTT.

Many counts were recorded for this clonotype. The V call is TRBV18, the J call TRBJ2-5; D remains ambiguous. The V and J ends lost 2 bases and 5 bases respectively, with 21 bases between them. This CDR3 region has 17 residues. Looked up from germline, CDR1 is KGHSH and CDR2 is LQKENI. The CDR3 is CASSPNRVQRWSETQYF. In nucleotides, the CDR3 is TGTGCCAGCTCACCAAATAGGGTACAAAGGTGGAGCGAGACCCAGTACTTC.

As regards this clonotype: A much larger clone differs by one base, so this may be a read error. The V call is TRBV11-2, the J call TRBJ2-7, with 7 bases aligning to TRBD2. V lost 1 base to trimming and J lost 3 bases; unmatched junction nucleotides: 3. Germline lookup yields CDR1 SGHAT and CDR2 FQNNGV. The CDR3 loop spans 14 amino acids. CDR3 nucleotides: TGTGCCAGCAGCTTAGCGGGGGAGGGCTACGAGCAGTACTTC. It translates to CASSLAGEGYEQYF.

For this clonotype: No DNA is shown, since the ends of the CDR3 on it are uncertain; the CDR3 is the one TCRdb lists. The CDR3: CASSSSGPLPDTQYF. This chain links TRBV7-3 with TRBJ2-3; the D call in the table, TRBD2, was not verified against the DNA. The V gene's germline CDR1 is SGHTA and CDR2 FQGTGA. The CDR3 spans 15 residues, counting both ends.

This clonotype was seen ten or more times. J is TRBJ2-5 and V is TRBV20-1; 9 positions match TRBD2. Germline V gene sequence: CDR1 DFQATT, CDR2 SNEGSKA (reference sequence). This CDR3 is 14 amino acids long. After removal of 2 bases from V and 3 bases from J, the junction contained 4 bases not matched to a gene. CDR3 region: CSARNPSGEETQYF. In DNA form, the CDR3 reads TGCAGTGCTAGAAATCCTAGCGGGGAAGAGACCCAGTACTTC.

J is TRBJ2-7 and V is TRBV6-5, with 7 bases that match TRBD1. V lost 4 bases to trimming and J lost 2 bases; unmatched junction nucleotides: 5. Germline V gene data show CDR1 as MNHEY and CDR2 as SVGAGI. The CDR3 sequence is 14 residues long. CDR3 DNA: TGTGCCAGCAGTTGGGACAGACTGGCCTACGAGCAGTACTTC. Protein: CASSWDRLAYEQYF.

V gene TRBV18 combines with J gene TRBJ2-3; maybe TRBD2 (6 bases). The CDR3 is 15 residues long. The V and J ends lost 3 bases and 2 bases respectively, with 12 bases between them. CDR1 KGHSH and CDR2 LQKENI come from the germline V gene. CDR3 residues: CASSPPGGVTDTQYF. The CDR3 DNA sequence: TGTGCCAGCTCACCCCCGGGCGGGGTCACAGATACGCAGTATTTT.

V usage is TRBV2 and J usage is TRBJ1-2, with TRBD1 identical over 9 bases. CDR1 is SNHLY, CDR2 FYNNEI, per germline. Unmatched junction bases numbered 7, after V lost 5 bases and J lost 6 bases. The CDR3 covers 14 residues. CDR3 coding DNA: TGTGCCAGCAGTACCCCGACAGGGGGGGATGGCTACACCTTC. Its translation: CASSTPTGGDGYTF.

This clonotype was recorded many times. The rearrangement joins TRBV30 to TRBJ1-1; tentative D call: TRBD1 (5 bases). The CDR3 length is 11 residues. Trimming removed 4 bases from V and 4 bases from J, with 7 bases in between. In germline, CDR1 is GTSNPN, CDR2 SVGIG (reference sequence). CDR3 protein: CAWNRGTEAFF. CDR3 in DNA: TGTGCCTGGAATAGGGGCACTGAAGCTTTCTTT.

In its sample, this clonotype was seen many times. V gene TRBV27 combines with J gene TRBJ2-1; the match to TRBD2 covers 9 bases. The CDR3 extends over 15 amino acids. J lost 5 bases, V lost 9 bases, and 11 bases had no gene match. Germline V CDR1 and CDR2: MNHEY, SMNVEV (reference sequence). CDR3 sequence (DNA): TGTGCCAGTAGTACGGCGGGAGGGCCCGACAATGAGCAGTTCTTC. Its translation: CASSTAGGPDNEQFF.

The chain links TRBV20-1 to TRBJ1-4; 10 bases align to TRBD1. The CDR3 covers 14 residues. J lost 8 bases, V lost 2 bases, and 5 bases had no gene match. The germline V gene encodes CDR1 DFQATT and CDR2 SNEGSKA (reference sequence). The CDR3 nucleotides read TGCAGTGCTAGACTGACAGGGGGCAACGAAAAACTGTTTTTT. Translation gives CSARLTGGNEKLFF.

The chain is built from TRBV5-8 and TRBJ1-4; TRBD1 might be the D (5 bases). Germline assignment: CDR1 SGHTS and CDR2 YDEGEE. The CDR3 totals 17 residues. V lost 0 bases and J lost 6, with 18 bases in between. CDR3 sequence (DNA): TGTGCCAGCAGCTTGGGTGAACGACAGTGGGGCTATGAAAAACTGTTTTTT. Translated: CASSLGERQWGYEKLFF. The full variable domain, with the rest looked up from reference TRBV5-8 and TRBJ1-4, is EAGVTQSPTHLIKTRGQQATLRCSPISGHTSVYWYQQALGLGLQFLLWYDEGEERNRGNFPPRFSGRQFPNYSSELNVNALELEDSALYLCASSLGERQWGYEKLFFGSGTQLSVL.

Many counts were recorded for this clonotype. This CDR3 is CSAREGGQETQYF. The CDR3 DNA reads TGCAGTGCTAGGGAGGGGGGCCAAGAGACCCAGTACTTC. The chain is built from TRBV20-1 and TRBJ2-5; either TRBD1 or TRBD2 may fit D (6 bases each). Trimming took 3 bases from V and 1 from J, leaving 9 bases between them. Germline assignment: CDR1 DFQATT and CDR2 SNEGSKA (reference sequence). The CDR3 spans 13 residues.

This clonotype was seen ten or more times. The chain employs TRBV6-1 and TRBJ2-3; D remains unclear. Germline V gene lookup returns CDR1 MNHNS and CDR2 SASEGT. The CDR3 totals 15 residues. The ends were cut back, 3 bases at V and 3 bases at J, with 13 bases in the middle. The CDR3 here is CASSDGMEKTDTQYF. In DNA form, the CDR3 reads TGTGCCAGCAGTGACGGCATGGAAAAGACAGATACGCAGTATTTT.

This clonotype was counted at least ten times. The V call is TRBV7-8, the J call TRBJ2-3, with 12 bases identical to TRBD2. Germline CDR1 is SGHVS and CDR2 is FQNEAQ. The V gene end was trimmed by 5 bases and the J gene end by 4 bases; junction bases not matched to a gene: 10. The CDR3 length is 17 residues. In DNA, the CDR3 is TGTGCCAGCAGCCCCCGTGGGCTAGCGGGAGGGTCAGATACGCAGTATTTT. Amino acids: CASSPRGLAGGSDTQYF.

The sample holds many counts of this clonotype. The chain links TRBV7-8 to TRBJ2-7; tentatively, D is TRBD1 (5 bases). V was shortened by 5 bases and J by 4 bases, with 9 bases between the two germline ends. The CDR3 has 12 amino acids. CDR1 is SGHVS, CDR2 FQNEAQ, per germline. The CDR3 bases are TGTGCCAGCAGCCATCAGGGATACGAGCAGTACTTC. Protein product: CASSHQGYEQYF.